This T cell receptor (beta chain) was captured by sequencing in a study of cytotoxic CD8 clonotypes in ibrutinib-treated CLL. Here immunoSEQ multiplex PCR was the method, and the copy in TCRdb shows in-frame clones only, minus some. The repertoire holds 150,000 to 200,000 clones, with more than 70% as singletons. Per the germline V gene, CDR1 is SEHNR and CDR2 is FQNEAQ (reference sequence). V shed 0 bases, J shed 10 bases, and the junction held 4 bases outside the gene matches. This CDR3 region has 15 residues. The gene calls are TRBV7-9 and TRBJ2-1; 12 bases are shared with TRBD2. This clonotype was obtained from a human donor with chronic lymphocytic leukemia. The material was PBMCs, obtained at disease progression, from a patient treated with ibrutinib. The CDR3 DNA sequence: TGTGCCAGCAGCTTAGCACTAGCGGGAGGCGGAGAGCAGTTCTTC. It codes for CASSLALAGGGEQFF.